The T cell receptor (beta chain) under discussion was sequenced for a study of T cell responses to AZD1222 COVID-19 vaccine. As concerns this clone: Its specificity is not known.

V lost 2 bases to trimming and J lost 10 bases, with 16 bases between them. Germline loops: CDR1 SGHRS, CDR2 YFSETQ. CDR3 length equals 15 residues. Study results and limitations: Possibly, clonal diversity was underestimated; donors were largely white British and included more females. Targeting of unmutated variant regions was reportedly seen in nearly half of spike-specific TCRs. AZD1222 recipients seropositive at baseline numbered only 5 to 7. The peak T cell response came first, and repertoires were sampled only after it.

Only in-frame clones appear in the TCRdb table, and some are missing; sequencing was by immunoSEQ multiplex PCR. Found here are 150,000 to 200,000 clones, almost 95% of them singletons; the top ten hold more than 9%. The clonotype comes from an adult in good health. The sample here was peripheral blood, taken on day 0 of AZD1222 vaccination. The chain couples TRBV5-1 to TRBJ1-6; possible D gene TRBD1, 5 bases. Written as DNA, the CDR3 is TGCGCCAGCAGCTTTACGTCGCAGGGAGGGTCACCCCTCCACTTT. This gives the protein CASSFTSQGGSPLHF.